This entry describes one T cell receptor beta chain. Participants came from 24 US areas, aged about 18 to 100 years. Among Cohort 3 donors, those recovered had two negative PCRs, clearance, or symptom resolution. The CDR3 spans 18 residues. The V gene end was trimmed by 5 bases and the J gene end by 7 bases; junction bases not matched to a gene: 17. Per germline, CDR1 WSHSY and CDR2 SAAADI. This record belongs to a study of blood T cell repertoires in COVID-19. Study-level information: There were acute and convalescent COVID-19 samples, and they came from the United States, Italy and Spain. The cDNA or gDNA used as material had been derived from T cells, B-cell-depleted T cells, or PBMCs.

The table came from immunoSEQ multiplex PCR; TCRdb's copy has only in-frame clones and leaves some out. The sample shows hundreds of thousands of clones, about 90% of them seen only once. What was sequenced was PBMCs or T cells enriched from blood (not recorded which). This chain connects TRBV10-2 to TRBJ1-5; 10 bases are shared with TRBD1. The clonotype originates from a woman aged 25 to 45 who had recovered from COVID-19. CDR3 protein: CASSLSPGQGMNDQPQHF. The CDR3 nucleotides read TGCGCCAGCAGTCTATCCCCGGGACAGGGGATGAACGACCAGCCCCAGCATTTT.